The present T cell receptor (beta chain) was sequenced within a study of blood T cell repertoires in COVID-19. Study background: Acute and convalescent COVID-19 samples came from the United States, Italy and Spain. PBMCs, B-cell-depleted T cells, or T cells were the source of the cDNA or gDNA that made up the material.

In the original processing: Researchers report that nucleated cell counts were estimated from reference gene primer amplification. The data were produced by immunoSEQ multiplex PCR, yet TCRdb's version contains in-frame clones alone and is incomplete. D and trimming were read from the DNA, whereas the V and J calls and clone size are those reported in that table. The repertoire holds about 220,000 clones, less than 90% seen once, with 1.5% to 2% in the top ten. J lost 7 bases, V lost 4 bases, and 10 bases had no gene match. There are 14 residues in the CDR3. CDR1 and CDR2 from the germline V gene are SGHRS and YFSETQ.

This chain joins TRBV5-1 and TRBJ2-5, with 7 nucleotides matching TRBD1. Material for sequencing was peripheral blood. This TCR was sampled from a man between 35 and 55 years old with active or convalescent COVID-19. CDR3: CASSPGQIQGTQYF. The CDR3 bases are TGCGCCAGCAGCCCGGGACAGATACAGGGGACCCAGTACTTC.